This T cell receptor (beta chain) was sequenced in a study of T cells after yellow fever vaccination. Study details: Preparation of the low-cell-number fractions used SMART-Seq v4 Ultra Low Input.

The CDR3 is made up of 15 amino acids. In germline, CDR1 is SGHRS, CDR2 YFSETQ. Trimming pared 1 base from V and 7 bases from J, leaving 12 bases between. UMIs and a universal primer site were added when TCR cDNA was made by 5'RACE template switching. In TCRdb, the 5' RACE reads were re-called with MiXCR into one record per CDR3 protein. Here the sample spans 120,000 or so distinct CDR3 sequences, about 8.2% being singletons. General study points: Clonotypes shared by both compartments, CD4 and CD8, made up a small share. Repertoires obtained by FACS sorting could include abundant clonotypes that entered as contaminants from the bulk population.

This clonotype occurred many times. Its antigen is as yet unknown. The gene calls are TRBV5-1 and TRBJ1-6; D not resolved. Sequencing was performed on CD8+ T cells sorted from PBMCs, taken on the day of the yellow fever booster vaccination. The TCR was taken from a man aged 18 to 30 who received the YFV17D yellow fever vaccine. The CDR3 nucleotides are TGCGCCAGCAGCTTGTATTCCGGTCTGAATTCACCCCTCCACTTT. It translates to CASSLYSGLNSPLHF.